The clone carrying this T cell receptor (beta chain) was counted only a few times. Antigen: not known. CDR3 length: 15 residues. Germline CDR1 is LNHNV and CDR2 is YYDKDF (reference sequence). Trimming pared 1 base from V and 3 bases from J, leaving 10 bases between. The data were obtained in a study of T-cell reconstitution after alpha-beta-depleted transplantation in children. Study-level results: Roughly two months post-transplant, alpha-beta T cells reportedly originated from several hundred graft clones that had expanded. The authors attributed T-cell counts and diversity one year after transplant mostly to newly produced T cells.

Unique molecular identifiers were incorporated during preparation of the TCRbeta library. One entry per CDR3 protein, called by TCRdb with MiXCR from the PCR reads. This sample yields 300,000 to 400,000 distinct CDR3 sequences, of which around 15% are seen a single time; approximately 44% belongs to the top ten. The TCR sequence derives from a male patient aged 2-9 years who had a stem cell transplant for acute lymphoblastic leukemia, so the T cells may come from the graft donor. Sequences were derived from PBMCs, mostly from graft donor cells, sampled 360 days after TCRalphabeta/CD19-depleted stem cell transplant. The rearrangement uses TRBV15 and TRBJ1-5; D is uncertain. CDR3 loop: CATSRAGEVNQPQHF. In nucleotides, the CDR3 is TGTGCCACCAGCAGAGCCGGTGAGGTCAATCAGCCCCAGCATTTT.